The next 20 T cell receptor beta chains were all read from a single sample in a study of blood T cell repertoires in COVID-19. The method was immunoSEQ multiplex PCR; TCRdb's version includes in-frame clones alone and lacks a portion of them. The sample lists approximately 250,000 clones, approximately 82% seen once, with about 2.1% in the top ten. The sequenced sample consisted of peripheral blood. These receptors were taken from a man aged 35-49 years who had recovered from COVID-19.

V and J are TRBV21-1 and TRBJ2-2; the table's D call of TRBD1 was not tested on the DNA. TRBV21-1 is reported as a pseudogene. The CDR3 runs 16 residues. CDR3 sequence: CASSKVVGQDTGELFF. For the CDR3, the DNA is TGTGCCAGCAGCAAAGTAGTAGGACAAGACACCGGGGAGCTGTTTTTT.

The CDR3 region is CAGSRDRLINEQFF. The CDR3, as DNA: TGTGCCGGGAGCCGGGACAGATTAATAAATGAGCAGTTCTTC. The rearrangement links TRBV7-8 to TRBJ2-1; TRBD1 matches at 7 bases. V lost 11 bases to trimming and J lost 7 bases; unmatched junction nucleotides: 14. CDR3 length: 14 amino acids. Germline CDR1 is SGHVS and CDR2 is FQNEAQ.

V and J are TRBV5-1 and TRBJ2-1; 10 nucleotides align to TRBD2. This CDR3 has 15 amino acids. The trim removed 0 bases at V and 8 bases at J, leaving 5 bases unmatched. CDR1 and CDR2 (germline): SGHRS, YFSETQ. CDR3 protein: CASSLVEREGHEQFF. The CDR3 region has the DNA TGCGCCAGCAGCTTGGTCGAGCGGGAGGGCCATGAGCAGTTCTTC.

The V and J genes are TRBV30 and TRBJ1-2, with a possible D match to TRBD1 (6 bases). CDR1 GTSNPN and CDR2 SVGIG come from the germline V gene (reference sequence). This CDR3 region has 13 residues. The ends were cut back, 5 bases at V and 4 bases at J, with 14 bases in the middle. CDR3 bases: TGTGCCTGGGGAACAGGGTCCCGCTATGGCTACACCTTC. Amino acids: CAWGTGSRYGYTF.

The V and J genes are TRBV19 and TRBJ1-2, with 7 bases aligning to TRBD1. The CDR3 runs to 17 residues. Germline V lookup: CDR1 LNHDA, CDR2 SQIVND (reference sequence). V lost 6 bases and J lost 0; bases outside the gene matches: 13. The CDR3 region is CASRKYVGQASNYGYTF. DNA of the CDR3: TGTGCCAGTAGGAAGTACGTCGGACAGGCGTCTAACTATGGCTACACCTTC.

This chain uses TRBV9 with TRBJ2-1; 9 nucleotides match TRBD2. The CDR3 consists of 15 residues. With 7 bases clipped from V and 2 bases from J, the junction kept 7 bases outside the gene matches. Per the germline V gene, CDR1 is SGDLS and CDR2 is YYNGEE. The DNA of the CDR3 is TGTGCCAGCTCCCCGGCGGGGGGGCCCTACAATGAGCAGTTCTTC. It translates to CASSPAGGPYNEQFF.

The chain links TRBV6-2 or TRBV6-3 to TRBJ2-5; TRBD2 agrees at 7 bases. V shed 6 bases, J shed 4 bases, and the junction held 17 bases outside the gene matches. The CDR3 is 17 amino acids. Looked up from germline, CDR1 is MNHEY and CDR2 is SVGEGT. The CDR3 DNA follows: TGTGCCAGCAGCCCCGGGGCACTAGCGAAGTTCTTAGAGACCCAGTACTTC. Its translation is CASSPGALAKFLETQYF.

This rearrangement joins TRBV6-5 to TRBJ2-2; no definite D call. V lost 0 bases and J lost 1, with 6 bases in between. CDR3 length: 15 residues. Germline assignment: CDR1 MNHEY and CDR2 SVGAGI. CDR3 nucleotides: TGTGCCAGCAGTTACTCCTCTAGGAACACCGGGGAGCTGTTTTTT. Translating it yields CASSYSSRNTGELFF.

There are a few counts of this clone. The genes are TRBV9 and TRBJ2-3; 9 bases match TRBD2. V lost 4 bases to trimming and J lost 4 bases; unmatched junction nucleotides: 10. The length of the CDR3 is 16 residues. The germline CDR1 and CDR2 sequences are SGDLS and YYNGEE. CDR3 coding DNA: TGTGCCAGCAGCCGCCAGGCGGGAGGGGGCGCAGATACGCAGTATTTT. Translating gives CASSRQAGGGADTQYF.

Only a few counts were recorded for this clone. The chain links TRBV6-2 or TRBV6-3 to TRBJ1-5; D ambiguous. The length of the CDR3 is 14 residues. Germline CDR1 is MNHEY and CDR2 is SVGEGT. V was clipped by 2 bases and J by 4 bases, with 9 bases between them. DNA for the CDR3: TGTGCCAGCAGTTACCCCGGGGAGAATCAGCCCCAGCATTTT. It encodes CASSYPGENQPQHF.

The CDR3 sequence is CASSPGQGVRTDTQYF. DNA of the CDR3: TGCGCCAGCAGCCCCGGACAGGGAGTTCGGACAGATACGCAGTATTTT. The chain carries TRBV4-3 and TRBJ2-3, with 8 bases lining up with TRBD1. The CDR3 covers 16 residues. The germline CDR1 and CDR2 sequences are LGHNA and YSLEER. With 4 bases clipped from V and 3 bases from J, the junction kept 9 bases outside the gene matches.

This chain links TRBV24-1 with TRBJ2-2; a weak D match, TRBD2 (5 bases). The V and J ends lost 10 bases and 2 bases respectively, with 10 bases between them. The length of the CDR3 is 13 residues. The germline V gene encodes CDR1 KGHDR and CDR2 SFDVKD. CDR3 protein: CATSPGNTGELFF. For the CDR3, the DNA is TGTGCCACTAGTCCGGGAAACACCGGGGAGCTGTTTTTT.

The chain recombines TRBV27 with TRBJ2-7, with D perhaps matching TRBD2 (6 bases). V was shortened by 3 bases and J by 7 bases, with 16 bases between the two germline ends. This CDR3 region has 14 residues. Germline loops: CDR1 MNHEY, CDR2 SMNVEV (reference sequence). The CDR3 loop reads CASSFGGAGGEQYF. CDR3 in DNA: TGTGCCAGCAGTTTTGGTGGCGCCGGGGGAGAGCAGTACTTC.

The chain employs TRBV29-1 and TRBJ1-2; 12 bases line up with TRBD1. CDR3 length: 13 residues. The germline V gene encodes CDR1 SQVTM and CDR2 ANQGSEA. V lost 6 bases to trimming and J lost 8 bases; unmatched junction nucleotides: 7. The CDR3 bases are TGCAGCGTGGGGACAGGGGGCTATTTGGGCTACACCTTC. Protein: CSVGTGGYLGYTF. The whole variable domain, filled in from reference TRBV29-1 and TRBJ1-2, reads SAVISQKPSRDICQRGTSLTIQCQVDSQVTMMFWYRQQPGQSLTLIATANQGSEATYESGFVIDKFPISRPNLTFSTLTVSNMSPEDSSIYLCSVGTGGYLGYTFGSGTRLTVV.

The V call is TRBV9, the J call TRBJ1-4; unclear D gene. V dropped 0 bases and J dropped 7 bases, with 10 bases sitting between them. The CDR3 totals 14 residues. Germline loops: CDR1 SGDLS, CDR2 YYNGEE. CDR3 protein: CASSVGQSPEKLFF. CDR3 nucleotides: TGTGCCAGCAGCGTAGGGCAGTCCCCTGAAAAACTGTTTTTT.

The chain combines TRBV5-1 with TRBJ1-6, with 8 bases matching TRBD1. Per the germline V gene, CDR1 is SGHRS and CDR2 is YFSETQ. The CDR3 has 17 residues. J lost 4 bases, V lost 5 bases, and 11 bases had no gene match. CDR3 protein: CASRFGDRPLYNSPLHF. The CDR3 coding sequence is TGCGCCAGCAGGTTCGGGGACAGGCCGCTTTATAATTCACCCCTCCACTTT.

This clone was seen only once. V and J are TRBV12-3 or TRBV12-4 and TRBJ2-7; the match to TRBD2 covers 7 bases. The CDR3 length is 13 residues. Trimming took 7 bases from V and 9 from J; bases not matched to a gene: 12. CDR3 coding DNA: TGTGCCAGCATCCTGGGAGGGTCCGGGTCGCAGTACTTC. Residues: CASILGGSGSQYF.

This sequence joins TRBV7-2 and TRBJ2-1; weak D call: TRBD2 (5 bases). CDR1 is SGHTA, CDR2 FQGNSA, per germline. CDR3 size: 15 residues. V was clipped by 2 bases and J by 2 bases, with 10 bases between them. The CDR3 loop is CASSLFTGTYNEQFF. The CDR3 DNA sequence: TGTGCCAGCAGCTTATTTACGGGAACCTACAATGAGCAGTTCTTC.

This clone was seen just once. The chain uses TRBV7-8 and TRBJ2-3; D call uncertain. This CDR3 spans 11 amino acids. Trimming pared 8 bases from V and 6 bases from J, leaving 9 bases between. Germline V gene lookup returns CDR1 SGHVS and CDR2 FQNEAQ. The CDR3 spells CASRLRDTQYF. The DNA of the CDR3 is TGTGCCAGCCGCCTTCGGGATACGCAGTATTTT.

The V call is TRBV7-9, the J call TRBJ1-4; D is perhaps TRBD1 (5 bases). Germline CDR1 SEHNR, CDR2 FQNEAQ (reference sequence). V was clipped by 1 base and J by 15 bases, with 18 bases between them. This CDR3 is built from 14 residues. The CDR3 DNA reads as TGTGCCAGCAGCTTAGGGGACTCGACCGGCCGTTTGTTTTTT. Residues: CASSLGDSTGRLFF.